This is a list of T cell receptor beta chains from one sample in a study of blood T cell repertoires in COVID-19. Generated by immunoSEQ multiplex PCR, the TCRdb table keeps only in-frame clones and is missing some. Of about 170,000 clones in the sample, under 90% were seen once. The sample comprised peripheral blood. The receptors derive from a woman aged 80 or over with acute or convalescent COVID-19. CDR3s include the opening cysteine and the closing phenylalanine or tryptophan. Each record gives: V gene, clone size, D gene, J gene, CDR3 DNA, CDR3 protein. The D gene is left open where the match is weak. Size tells how often a clone was seen (once, few, many) or the class of an expanded clone, and some rows leave it out.

>TRBV2|few|-|TRBJ2-2
TGTGCCAGCAGAAGGACAGCCGCAAACACCGGGGAGCTGTTTTTT
CASRRTAANTGELFF
>TRBV11-2|-|-|TRBJ1-1
TGTGCCAGCAGCCCGGAACCCCTCAGGGAAGCTTTCTTT
CASSPEPLREAFF
>TRBV27|few|TRBD2|TRBJ2-1
TGTGCCAGCAGTGGGAGGACTAGCGGGAGCTCCTACAATGAGCAGTTCTTC
CASSGRTSGSSYNEQFF
>TRBV30|-|TRBD2|TRBJ2-5
TGTGCCTGGACTCAAGGGCTAGCGGGAGAGACCCAGTACTTC
CAWTQGLAGETQYF
>TRBV11-3|-|-|TRBJ1-1
TGTGCCAGCAGCTTAGCGGTGTACACTGAAGCTTTCTTT
CASSLAVYTEAFF
>TRBV24-1|-|TRBD2|TRBJ2-1
TGTGCCACCAGTGATGGCGCGACTAGCGGGGGGTCCTACAATGAGCAGTTCTTC
CATSDGATSGGSYNEQFF
>TRBV29-1|-|-|TRBJ2-7
TGCAGCGTTGTGTACGGGTCCGAGCAGTACTTC
CSVVYGSEQYF
>TRBV12-3/TRBV12-4|-|-|TRBJ2-5
TGTGCCAGCAGCATAGTCCTCCACACCCAGTACTTC
CASSIVLHTQYF
>TRBV19|-|TRBD1|TRBJ1-2
TGTGCCAGTAGAAACGGACAGGAAAACGGTGGCTACACCTTC
CASRNGQENGGYTF
>TRBV2|once|TRBD1|TRBJ1-2
TGTGCCAGCATTCCGGACAGGGGGCGGATTTATGGCTACACCTTC
CASIPDRGRIYGYTF
>TRBV4-3|-|-|TRBJ1-1
TGCGCCAGCAGCCAAGACACGACCGTCCGCGGAGCTTTCTTT
CASSQDTTVRGAFF
>TRBV7-2|few|-|TRBJ2-3
TGTGCCAGCAGCTTAGGAACAGGGAGCACAGATACGCAGTATTTT
CASSLGTGSTDTQYF
>TRBV7-9|once|-|TRBJ1-3
TGTGCCAGCAGCTATAGGGGCGAGACGCGAAACACCATATATTTT
CASSYRGETRNTIYF
>TRBV5-1|few|-|TRBJ2-7
TGCGCCAGCAGCTTGGACGTCAGCTCCTACGAGCAGTACTTC
CASSLDVSSYEQYF
>TRBV7-2|-|TRBD1|TRBJ1-1
TGTGCCAGCAGCTCGCGACAGGGATCAACCACTGAAGCTTTCTTT
CASSSRQGSTTEAFF
>TRBV28|-|TRBD1|TRBJ1-1
TGTGCCAGCAGTCCAGGGGGACGGACTGAAGCTTTCTTT
CASSPGGRTEAFF
>TRBV30|once|-|TRBJ2-3
TGTGCCTGGAGTGATGACAGTCTGCGGAGCACAGATACGCAGTATTTT
CAWSDDSLRSTDTQYF
>TRBV5-1|-|-|TRBJ1-5
TGCGCCAGCAGCTTGGGCCCAGGCAATCAGCCCCAGCATTTT
CASSLGPGNQPQHF
>TRBV15|once|-|TRBJ1-1
TGTGCCACCAGCAGAGATCGAGGCCGGGGAGCTGAAGCTTTCTTT
CATSRDRGRGAEAFF
>TRBV5-6|-|TRBD2|TRBJ2-3
TGTGCCAGCAGCTTTGTGCTAGCGGAAGTCACAGATACGCAGTATTTT
CASSFVLAEVTDTQYF
>TRBV12-5|once|-|TRBJ1-1
TGTGCTAGCCGGAAGGGGGTTAAAGCTGAAGCTTTCTTT
CASRKGVKAEAFF
>TRBV3-1/TRBV3-2|-|-|TRBJ1-2
TGTGCCAGCAGGAAGAGGGGAGGTGATGGCTACACCTTC
CASRKRGGDGYTF
>TRBV6-2/TRBV6-3|-|TRBD2|TRBJ2-2
TGTGCCAGCAGTTACGTACCGAGCGGGAGGCGTATCGGGGAGCTGTTTTTT
CASSYVPSGRRIGELFF
>TRBV19|-|-|TRBJ1-1
TGTGCCAGTAGTCTAAGGGACTTCATCCCTGAAGCTTTCTTT
CASSLRDFIPEAFF
>TRBV7-2|-|TRBD1|TRBJ1-3
TGTGCCAGCAGCTTCGACAGGGTAACTGGAAACACCATATATTTT
CASSFDRVTGNTIYF